Below, 27 T cell receptor beta chains from the same sample are listed, as sequenced in a study of CD8+CD57+ T cells in acquired aplastic anemia (dated by TCRdb to between 2017 and 2018). These reads were obtained on an Illumina HiSeq 2000. Profiling of TCR beta VDJ combinations and CDR3 sequences used genomic DNA as the template. Using fastp at Q25 and MiXCR, TCRdb reprocessed the public reads and kept productive beta chains. Rows with one shared CDR3 protein collapse into an entry with the most common genes and DNA. The sample table holds 310,000 or so distinct CDR3 sequences, of which 56% were seen once. Approximately 1.2% of the sample belongs to the ten largest clones. Patients chosen for sequencing had shown expansion of CD8+CD57+ cells by flow cytometry. What was sequenced was sorted CD4+, CD8+, or CD8+CD57+ T cells (not recorded which) from PBMCs. All receptors come from a human donor with aplastic anemia.

The sample holds many counts of this clonotype. The chain combines TRBV27 with TRBJ2-7; D could derive from TRBD1 or TRBD2 (5 bases each). V was pared by 5 bases and J by 3 bases, with 14 bases between. Germline-derived CDR1 and CDR2 are MNHEY and SMNVEV (reference sequence). The CDR3 has 14 residues. The CDR3 reads CASSLNGDGYEQYF. The CDR3 coding sequence is TGTGCCAGCAGTCTTAACGGGGACGGCTACGAGCAGTACTTC.

The chain is built from TRBV20-1 and TRBJ1-5, with TRBD1 matching over 7 bases. This CDR3 contains 16 residues. CDR1 and CDR2 (germline): DFQATT, SNEGSKA (reference sequence). The CDR3 spells CSVNSQGVHSNQPQHF. CDR3 DNA sequence: TGCAGCGTCAATTCTCAGGGGGTGCATAGCAATCAGCCCCAGCATTTT.

The chain carries TRBV19 and TRBJ1-5, with D maybe TRBD1 (5 bases). Trimming removed 3 bases at V and 9 bases at J, with 18 bases between. This CDR3 spans 15 amino acids. In germline, CDR1 is LNHDA, CDR2 SQIVND (reference sequence). The DNA of the CDR3 is TGTGCCAGTAGTATCGATGACAGAGCCTCGGGGCCCCAGCATTTT. This translates into CASSIDDRASGPQHF. Supplemented by reference TRBV19 and TRBJ1-5, the full variable domain reads DGGITQSPKYLFRKEGQNVTLSCEQNLNHDAMYWYRQDPGQGLRLIYYSQIVNDFQKGDIAEGYSVSREKKESFPLTVTSAQKNPTAFYLCASSIDDRASGPQHFGDGTRLSIL.

This clonotype has only a few counts. The chain links TRBV7-9 to TRBJ2-5; 7 bases align to TRBD1. The CDR3 is made up of 15 amino acids. CDR1 and CDR2 (germline): SEHNR, FQNEAQ (reference sequence). The trim removed 5 bases at V and 2 bases at J, leaving 8 bases unmatched. The CDR3 spells CASSLVWDSQETQYF. CDR3 DNA sequence: TGTGCCAGCAGCCTAGTATGGGACAGTCAAGAGACCCAGTACTTC.

This rearrangement joins TRBV25-1 to TRBJ2-7; 7 bases fit TRBD1. The CDR3 contains 15 residues. V lost 4 bases, J lost 1 base, and 7 bases stayed unmatched. Germline CDR1 MGHDK, CDR2 SYGVNS. CDR3 sequence (DNA): TGTGCCAGCAGTGGTCACGGACAGGTGTCCTACGAGCAGTACTTC. Residues: CASSGHGQVSYEQYF.

This clonotype was observed a handful of times. This may stem from a read error, because a much larger clone lies one nucleotide away. This chain uses TRBV5-5 with TRBJ2-6, with D perhaps TRBD1 (5 bases). Germline V lookup: CDR1 SGHKS, CDR2 YYEKEE (reference sequence). The CDR3 spans 15 residues. The CDR3 sequence is CASSFGDSGANVPTF. The CDR3 DNA follows: TGTGCCAGCAGCTTCGGAGACTCTGGGGCCAACGTCCCGACTTTC.

The sample holds many counts of this clonotype. This chain joins TRBV11-2 and TRBJ2-1; D is unresolved. Germline V gene sequence: CDR1 SGHAT, CDR2 FQNNGV. The V gene lost 8 bases and the J gene lost 9 bases, with 8 bases spanning the gap. This CDR3 has 10 amino acids. CDR3 in amino acids: CASGWSEQFF. The CDR3 DNA reads TGTGCCAGCGGCTGGAGTGAGCAGTTCTTC.

The chain recombines TRBV2 with TRBJ1-4; TRBD1 is a possible D gene (6 bases). This CDR3 has 15 residues. The V and J ends lost 4 bases and 4 bases respectively, with 13 bases between them. CDR1 and CDR2 from the germline V gene are SNHLY and FYNNEI. Here the CDR3 reads CASSGMTGSNEKLFF. CDR3 sequence (DNA): TGTGCCAGCAGTGGGATGACAGGAAGTAATGAAAAACTGTTTTTT.

The V and J genes are TRBV9 and TRBJ2-5; TRBD2 aligns across 8 bases. This CDR3 is 14 amino acids long. Germline trimming cut 4 bases from V and 5 bases from J; bases unmatched to any gene: 7. The germline V gene encodes CDR1 SGDLS and CDR2 YYNGEE. This CDR3 is CASSRTSSGETQYF. In DNA, the CDR3 is TGTGCCAGCAGCCGGACTAGCTCGGGGGAGACCCAGTACTTC.

The chain uses TRBV29-1 and TRBJ1-5; D perhaps matches TRBD1 (5 bases). CDR1 is SQVTM, CDR2 ANQGSEA, per germline. Between the trimmed V and J ends, which lost 4 bases and 2 bases, there was a span of 18 bases. This CDR3 region has 16 residues. Here the CDR3 DNA reads TGCAGCGTTGTTTTCGGGGCCTCGGGAGGCAATCAGCCCCAGCATTTT. This sequence encodes CSVVFGASGGNQPQHF.

This clonotype was seen a handful of times. The J gene is TRBJ2-7, the V gene TRBV20-1; perhaps TRBD2 as D (5 bases). The CDR3 is made up of 15 amino acids. V lost 0 bases and J 4 bases, leaving 16 bases between the germline ends. Per the germline V gene, CDR1 is DFQATT and CDR2 is SNEGSKA (reference sequence). In DNA, the CDR3 is TGCAGTGCTAGAGATCGGCTAGCTCCTAATTACGAGCAGTACTTC. It codes for CSARDRLAPNYEQYF.

V usage is TRBV2 and J usage is TRBJ1-1; TRBD1 might be the D (6 bases). The CDR3 sequence is 15 residues long. Germline V gives CDR1 SNHLY, CDR2 FYNNEI. The V and J ends lost 6 bases and 3 bases respectively, with 17 bases between them. CDR3 sequence reads: CASRTGQGGDTEAFF. The CDR3 DNA is TGTGCCAGCAGGACAGGCCAGGGAGGGGACACTGAAGCTTTCTTT. Filled out from reference TRBV2 and TRBJ1-1, the complete variable domain reads EPEVTQTPSHQVTQMGQEVILRCVPISNHLYFYWYRQILGQKVEFLVSFYNNEISEKSEIFDDQFSVERPDGSNFTLKIRSTKLEDSAMYFCASRTGQGGDTEAFFGQGTRLTVV.

In its sample, this clonotype was seen once. The chain is built from TRBV5-1 and TRBJ1-6; D is undetermined. There are 15 residues in the CDR3. Germline CDR1 SGHRS, CDR2 YFSETQ. The V end lost 4 bases, the J end lost 6 bases, and 14 bases lay between the germline ends. This CDR3 is CASSTGQPTNSPLHF. Here the CDR3 DNA reads TGCGCCAGCAGCACCGGCCAGCCCACTAATTCACCCCTCCACTTT.

The rearrangement uses TRBV5-1 and TRBJ2-7; 8 bases align to TRBD2. After removal of 1 base from V and 4 bases from J, the junction contained 10 bases not matched to a gene. Germline V gene data show CDR1 as SGHRS and CDR2 as YFSETQ. This CDR3 spans 16 amino acids. CDR3 nucleotide sequence: TGCGCCAGCAGCTTGTCGGGGCGGGGGGCCTTATACGAGCAGTACTTC. It specifies CASSLSGRGALYEQYF.

This clonotype was seen a handful of times. The rearrangement links TRBV15 to TRBJ2-3; D might be TRBD2 (6 bases). Germline loops: CDR1 LNHNV, CDR2 YYDKDF (reference sequence). CDR3 size: 16 residues. V lost 3 bases, J lost 5 bases, and 18 bases lay in between. CDR3 in amino acids: CATSSYLGGAGDTQYF. The CDR3 DNA follows: TGTGCCACCAGCAGCTACTTAGGAGGGGCTGGAGATACGCAGTATTTT.

This chain links TRBV19 with TRBJ2-2; no clear D gene. The CDR3 is 15 residues long. Germline loops: CDR1 LNHDA, CDR2 SQIVND (reference sequence). V was shortened by 6 bases and J by 1 base, with 12 bases between the two germline ends. The CDR3 sequence is CASRKGSRNTGELFF. In DNA, the CDR3 is TGTGCCAGTAGGAAAGGCTCTAGGAACACCGGGGAGCTGTTTTTT. The variable domain in full, with the rest retrieved from reference TRBV19 and TRBJ2-2, is DGGITQSPKYLFRKEGQNVTLSCEQNLNHDAMYWYRQDPGQGLRLIYYSQIVNDFQKGDIAEGYSVSREKKESFPLTVTSAQKNPTAFYLCASRKGSRNTGELFFGEGSRLTVL.

In this sample, this clonotype turned up a few times. The chain joins TRBV7-9 to TRBJ2-7; 9 bases match TRBD2. CDR3 length: 16 residues. After removal of 2 bases from V and 1 base from J, the junction contained 6 bases not matched to a gene. CDR1 and CDR2 from the germline V gene are SEHNR and FQNEAQ (reference sequence). The CDR3 sequence: CASSLPLAGLSYEQYF. The CDR3 region has the DNA TGTGCCAGCAGCTTACCCCTAGCGGGACTTTCCTACGAGCAGTACTTC.

The chain carries TRBV2 and TRBJ2-7; 12 bases align to TRBD2. This CDR3 is built from 13 residues. The trim removed 5 bases at V and 9 bases at J, leaving 5 bases unmatched. Per the germline V gene, CDR1 is SNHLY and CDR2 is FYNNEI. Here the CDR3 reads CASSLTSGRWQYF. CDR3 nucleotide sequence: TGTGCCAGCAGTTTGACTAGCGGGAGATGGCAGTACTTC.

This chain joins TRBV15 and TRBJ2-7; D unclear. Trimming took 0 bases from V and 4 from J, leaving 10 bases between them. The CDR3 is made up of 14 amino acids. Germline lookup yields CDR1 LNHNV and CDR2 YYDKDF (reference sequence). The CDR3 reads CATSREVGSYEQYF. CDR3 nucleotide sequence: TGTGCCACCAGCAGAGAGGTGGGTTCGTACGAGCAGTACTTC.

Many counts were recorded for this clonotype. The rearrangement joins TRBV19 to TRBJ2-7; a weak D match, TRBD2 (6 bases). CDR3 size: 14 residues. Trimming took 5 bases from V and 2 from J, leaving 13 bases between them. Germline CDR1 LNHDA, CDR2 SQIVND (reference sequence). CDR3 in amino acids: CASSLQGGTYEQYF. In nucleotides, the CDR3 is TGTGCCAGTAGTTTGCAGGGCGGGACCTACGAGCAGTACTTC.

Of note for this clonotype: One end of the junction is discordant with germline, which a read error may explain. The chain has TRBV2 and TRBJ1-1; D gene ambiguous. CDR1 and CDR2 from the germline V gene are SNHLY and FYNNEI. CDR3 length: 10 amino acids. The CDR3 loop reads CVSSVSQAFF. CDR3 DNA sequence: TGTGTCAGCAGTGTCTCTCAGGCTTTCTTT.

As regards this clonotype: A clone one base away is much larger, so this may be a read error. The chain couples TRBV5-1 to TRBJ2-3; TRBD2 matches at 13 bases. CDR3 length: 16 amino acids. Germline CDR1 and CDR2: SGHRS and YFSETQ. CDR3 sequence reads: CASRAGLAGDSDTRYF. The DNA of the CDR3 is TGCGCCAGCAGGGCTGGACTAGCGGGAGACTCAGATACGCGGTATTTT.

This rearrangement joins TRBV7-2 to TRBJ2-7; D gene uncertain. Trimming pared 5 bases from V and 7 bases from J, leaving 12 bases between. Germline values: CDR1 SGHTA, CDR2 FQGNSA. This CDR3 region has 12 residues. In nucleotides, the CDR3 is TGTGCCAGCAGCCAACCCGGCTGGGAGCAGTACTTC. Translated, it gives CASSQPGWEQYF.

This clonotype was counted at least ten times. This rearrangement joins TRBV6-2 or TRBV6-3 to TRBJ1-4, with 8 nucleotides matching TRBD1. V shed 5 bases, J shed 3 bases, and the junction held 11 bases outside the gene matches. Germline V gene data show CDR1 as MNHEY and CDR2 as SVGEGT. The CDR3 spans 17 residues. CDR3 in DNA: TGTGCCAGCAGTAACGGTGGGACAGGCTTATCTAATGAAAAACTGTTTTTT. Translation gives CASSNGGTGLSNEKLFF.

This chain uses TRBV29-1 with TRBJ1-1, with D possibly being TRBD1 (5 bases). The CDR3 covers 13 residues. The V end lost 0 bases, the J end lost 7 bases, and 12 bases lay between the germline ends. The germline gives CDR1 SQVTM, CDR2 ANQGSEA. The CDR3 region has the DNA TGCAGCGTTGAAGATCGGGGCATTGGTGAAGCTTTCTTT. It is translated as CSVEDRGIGEAFF. The full variable domain, completed using reference TRBV29-1 and TRBJ1-1, is SAVISQKPSRDICQRGTSLTIQCQVDSQVTMMFWYRQQPGQSLTLIATANQGSEATYESGFVIDKFPISRPNLTFSTLTVSNMSPEDSSIYLCSVEDRGIGEAFFGQGTRLTVV.

This clonotype was observed at least ten times. The genes are TRBV3-1 and TRBJ1-2; tentatively, D is TRBD1 (6 bases). CDR1 LGHDT and CDR2 YNNKEL come from the germline V gene (reference sequence). CDR3 length equals 13 residues. Trimming took off 0 bases at V and 7 bases at J, with 9 bases between the two ends. The CDR3 region has the DNA TGTGCCAGCAGCCAAGATCGGGGGGCTGGCTACACCTTC. Protein: CASSQDRGAGYTF.

V gene TRBV9 combines with J gene TRBJ2-7, with D possibly TRBD1 on 5 matching bases. V shed 3 bases and J shed 7 bases, with 23 bases lying between them. The V gene's germline CDR1 is SGDLS and CDR2 YYNGEE. The CDR3 has 16 residues. Here the CDR3 reads CASSAPQGFHRMEQYF. The CDR3 DNA reads TGTGCCAGCAGCGCACCCCAGGGATTCCACCGGATGGAGCAGTACTTC. The full variable domain, its missing parts supplied by reference TRBV9 and TRBJ2-7, is DSGVTQTPKHLITATGQRVTLRCSPRSGDLSVYWYQQSLDQGLQFLIQYYNGEERAKGNILERFSAQQFPDLHSELNLSSLELGDSALYFCASSAPQGFHRMEQYFGPGTRLTVT.